This T cell receptor beta chain was recovered during a study of T cells in narcolepsy. Findings and caveats of the study: Healthy controls reportedly lacked the autoreactive clonotypes serially found in patients' blood. HCRT-specific and TRIB2-specific autoreactive clonotypes appeared among same-patient CSF and blood CD4+ clonotypes.

Trimming pared 2 bases from V and 4 bases from J, leaving 6 bases between. This CDR3 is 12 amino acids long. CDR1 is SEHNR and CDR2 is FQNEAQ in the germline V gene (reference sequence). About this clone: Its antigen is currently unknown.

The repertoire was sequenced with immunoSEQ multiplex PCR; TCRdb's copy has only in-frame clones and lacks some. The sample records about 34,000 clones, 81% being singletons. The sequencing input was memory (CD45RA-) CD4+ T cells from blood. The V and J genes are TRBV7-9 and TRBJ2-7; maybe TRBD2 (5 bases). This receptor was identified in a human donor in good health. The CDR3 bases are TGTGCCAGCAGCTTAAGAGGGTACGAGCAGTACTTC. Amino acid sequence: CASSLRGYEQYF.